Listed below are T cell receptor beta chains from one sample, sequenced in a study of shared clonotypes between healthy human individuals. Measured with immunoSEQ multiplex PCR; TCRdb has only the in-frame clones, and not every one. Of 2 million or so clones in the sample, about 95% were seen once. Sequenced: naive CD8+ T cells sorted from blood. These receptors all stem from a young man in good health. CDR3s include the opening cysteine and the closing phenylalanine or tryptophan. Each record gives: V gene, J gene, D gene, clone size, CDR3 DNA, CDR3 protein. The D gene is left open where the match is weak. For some rows the clone size is stated as once, few or many, or as a class when expanded; others skip it.

V gene: TRBV15
J gene: TRBJ1-5
D gene: -
clone size: -
CDR3 DNA: TGTGCCACCAGCCAGGGGCGCCGGGACACGGGCTTCAATCAGCCCCAGCATTTT
CDR3 protein: CATSQGRRDTGFNQPQHF

V gene: TRBV11-2
J gene: TRBJ1-5
D gene: TRBD1
clone size: -
CDR3 DNA: TGTGCCAGCAGCTCTACCACAGGGGATAGCAATCAGCCCCAGCATTTT
CDR3 protein: CASSSTTGDSNQPQHF

V gene: TRBV5-6
J gene: TRBJ2-5
D gene: -
clone size: once
CDR3 DNA: TGTGCCAGCAGCTGGGGATTTGCGGAGACCCAGTACTTC
CDR3 protein: CASSWGFAETQYF

V gene: TRBV5-1
J gene: TRBJ2-7
D gene: -
clone size: -
CDR3 DNA: TGCGCCAGCAGCTTGGACAGGGCGGGCGAGCAGTACTTC
CDR3 protein: CASSLDRAGEQYF

V gene: TRBV19
J gene: TRBJ1-5
D gene: -
clone size: -
CDR3 DNA: TGTGCCAGTAGTATAGATACTGAAGGGAGGGTATGGAGACAGCCCCAGCATTTT
CDR3 protein: CASSIDTEGRVWRQPQHF

V gene: TRBV6-5
J gene: TRBJ2-7
D gene: -
clone size: -
CDR3 DNA: TGTGCCAGCAGTTACTCGACGAACTACGAGCAGTACTTC
CDR3 protein: CASSYSTNYEQYF

V gene: TRBV10-1
J gene: TRBJ2-1
D gene: -
clone size: -
CDR3 DNA: TGCGCCAGCAGTGAACTTAGGGGCAATGAGCAGTTCTTC
CDR3 protein: CASSELRGNEQFF

V gene: TRBV4-1
J gene: TRBJ2-7
D gene: TRBD1
clone size: -
CDR3 DNA: TGCGCCAGCAGCCACCAGGGGGCGAGCTACGAGCAGTACTTC
CDR3 protein: CASSHQGASYEQYF

V gene: TRBV11-2
J gene: TRBJ1-2
D gene: -
clone size: -
CDR3 DNA: TGTGCCAGCAGCTTTCCAGACGGCTACACCTTC
CDR3 protein: CASSFPDGYTF

V gene: TRBV6-1
J gene: TRBJ2-1
D gene: -
clone size: -
CDR3 DNA: TGTGCCAGCAGTGTAAGAGGGGAGCCCACCTACAATGAGCAGTTCTTC
CDR3 protein: CASSVRGEPTYNEQFF

V gene: TRBV9
J gene: TRBJ1-2
D gene: -
clone size: few
CDR3 DNA: TGTGCCAGCAGCGTAGGAGGAGGAACCTATGGCTACACCTTC
CDR3 protein: CASSVGGGTYGYTF

V gene: TRBV27
J gene: TRBJ2-1
D gene: -
clone size: -
CDR3 DNA: TGTGCCAGCAGCTTACTCGACATCTACAATGAGCAGTTCTTC
CDR3 protein: CASSLLDIYNEQFF

V gene: TRBV27
J gene: TRBJ1-2
D gene: -
clone size: -
CDR3 DNA: TGTGCCAGCAGTTTACCGACTACTAACTATGGCTACACCTTC
CDR3 protein: CASSLPTTNYGYTF

V gene: TRBV27
J gene: TRBJ2-1
D gene: TRBD2
clone size: -
CDR3 DNA: TGTGCCAGCAGTTTGATCCGGGGGGGTCCTGAGCAGTTCTTC
CDR3 protein: CASSLIRGGPEQFF